Described below is a single T cell receptor beta chain sequence and its context. Original handling: Reference gene primer amplification yielded estimated nucleated cell counts. This table comes from immunoSEQ multiplex PCR, and its TCRdb copy is limited to in-frame clones, with some not included. The DNA gave D and trimming, while V, J and clone size come from that table. The data hold some 250,000 clones, with roughly 79% observed a single time. Germline-derived CDR1 and CDR2 are LGHDT and YNNKEL (reference sequence). This CDR3 spans 14 amino acids. Trimming cost V 6 bases and J 4 bases; bases outside gene matches: 6. The sample belongs to a study of blood T cell repertoires in COVID-19. As for the study in general: There were acute and convalescent COVID-19 samples, and they came from the United States, Italy and Spain. Sample material is recorded as cDNA or gDNA derived from T cells, B-cell-depleted T cells, or PBMCs.

Symptom resolution, clearance, or two negative PCRs marked donors in Cohort 3 as recovered. J is TRBJ2-5 and V is TRBV3-1 (or the pseudogene TRBV3-2); 9 nucleotides align to TRBD1. This sequence was found in a man aged 40-49 years who had recovered from COVID-19. The specimen was PBMCs or T cells enriched from blood (not recorded which). The CDR3 sequence: CASSVTGGTETQYF. The DNA for the CDR3 is TGTGCCAGCAGTGTAACAGGGGGCACAGAGACCCAGTACTTC.